The 23 T cell receptor beta chains presented below share a single source sample, sequenced in a study of T cells in Graves' hyperthyroidism and ophthalmopathy (dated by TCRdb to between 2018 and 2020). The library was obtained by multiplex PCR. Instrument used: Illumina HiSeq 2000. TCR beta CDR3 regions were amplified from RNA transcripts. The first round of RT-PCR for the TCR CDR3 was performed with the HTBI primer set and the Qiagen OneStep RT-PCR kit. The raw public data were reprocessed by TCRdb itself: fastp quality trimming at Q25, MiXCR clonotype calling, in-frame beta chains only. Each CDR3 protein appears once, grouped with its most common genes and DNA. The sample table records 650,000 to 800,000 distinct CDR3 sequences; about 45% of these occur just once. The top ten hold less than 8.5% of the sample. The sequenced sample was peripheral blood or thyroid tissue (not recorded which). These TCRs come from an adult man with Graves' disease, either hyperthyroidism or ophthalmopathy (not recorded which).

In the case of this clonotype: The junction departs from germline at one end; a sequencing error may be responsible. Here the CDR3 DNA reads TGTGCCAGCAGCTTACAGCGCAACTCTGGAAACACCATATATTTT. Its translation: CASSLQRNSGNTIYF. V and J are TRBV10-2 and TRBJ1-3; D ambiguous. The CDR3 consists of 15 residues. Germline CDR1 WSHSY, CDR2 SAAADI.

This clonotype was recorded at least ten times. The chain links TRBV29-1 to TRBJ1-1; 7 bases fit TRBD1. The V gene end was trimmed by 0 bases and the J gene end by 3 bases; junction bases not matched to a gene: 4. This CDR3 is built from 14 residues. Looked up from germline, CDR1 is SQVTM and CDR2 is ANQGSEA. This CDR3 reads CSVEEDRIYTEAFF. CDR3 sequence (DNA): TGCAGCGTTGAAGAGGACAGGATCTACACTGAAGCTTTCTTT. The entire variable domain, with the rest obtained from reference TRBV29-1 and TRBJ1-1, is as follows: SAVISQKPSRDICQRGTSLTIQCQVDSQVTMMFWYRQQPGQSLTLIATANQGSEATYESGFVIDKFPISRPNLTFSTLTVSNMSPEDSSIYLCSVEEDRIYTEAFFGQGTRLTVV.

This sequence joins TRBV12-3 or TRBV12-4 and TRBJ2-5; possibly TRBD1 or TRBD2 for D (5 bases each). The CDR3 runs 14 residues. Trimming cost V 5 bases and J 1 base, with 11 bases left between them. This chain's CDR3 is CASSDSGPQETQYF. CDR3 DNA sequence: TGTGCCAGCAGTGATTCGGGACCCCAAGAGACCCAGTACTTC.

About this clonotype: A much larger clone lies a single base off, so this may be a read error. This likely comes from a read error, as the CDR3 has no conserved phenylalanine or tryptophan at its end. The limits of the CDR3 on the DNA are not certain, so only TCRdb's listed CDR3 is given. The V gene is TRBV12-1, the J gene TRBJ2-7; no DNA check was done on the table's D call, TRBD1. TRBV12-1 is described as a pseudogene. Termini included, the CDR3 measures 14 amino acids. The CDR3 here is CASSFTTGGYEQYL.

The chain joins TRBV29-1 to TRBJ1-2; 7 nucleotides align to TRBD1. With V trimmed by 8 bases and J by 5 bases, 8 bases remained unmatched. The CDR3 has 12 amino acids. Germline CDR1 is SQVTM and CDR2 is ANQGSEA. The CDR3 region has the DNA TGCAGCTTAGCGCCGACAGGGTATGGCTACACCTTC. This sequence encodes CSLAPTGYGYTF.

The chain recombines TRBV19 with TRBJ2-3; 9 bases line up with TRBD2. The CDR3 spans 16 residues. Germline trimming cut 3 bases from V and 5 bases from J; bases unmatched to any gene: 9. The germline V gene has CDR1 LNHDA and CDR2 SQIVND (reference sequence). CDR3 in amino acids: CASSILSGRPQDTQYF. CDR3 nucleotides: TGTGCCAGTAGTATTTTGAGCGGGAGGCCTCAAGATACGCAGTATTTT.

This clonotype came up a few times. V usage is TRBV6-1 and J usage is TRBJ1-1; D ambiguous. Germline assignment: CDR1 MNHNS and CDR2 SASEGT. Trimming removed 8 bases at V and 4 bases at J, with 14 bases between. The CDR3 covers 13 residues. CDR3 protein: CASAATLGTEAFF. In nucleotides, the CDR3 is TGTGCCAGCGCGGCGACGTTGGGCACTGAAGCTTTCTTT.

V usage is TRBV10-3 and J usage is TRBJ2-2; D remains unclear. Trimming removed 6 bases at V and 0 bases at J, with 11 bases between. The CDR3 spans 15 residues. Germline values: CDR1 ENHRY, CDR2 SYGVKD. The DNA for the CDR3 is TGTGCCATCAGCGGACGGAGCGCGAACACCGGGGAGCTGTTTTTT. As protein: CAISGRSANTGELFF.

About this clonotype itself: This may stem from a read error, because a much larger clone lies one nucleotide away. The rearrangement joins TRBV7-8 to TRBJ1-6, with D hard to call. The germline V gene has CDR1 SGHVS and CDR2 FQNEAQ. Trimming shortened V by 4 bases and J by 7 bases, and 23 bases separated the two germline ends. The CDR3 contains 18 residues. The CDR3 reads CASSSAGGLGLSNSPLHF. CDR3 nucleotide sequence: TGTGCCAGCAGCTCAGCGGGCGGCCTCGGACTGTCAAATTCACCCCTCCACTTT.

CDR3 sequence (DNA): TGCAGTGCTAAGCGGGGCGGTATATATAACACTGAAGCTTTCTTT. This encodes CSAKRGGIYNTEAFF. The gene calls are TRBV20-1 and TRBJ1-1; weak D call: TRBD1 (5 bases). The CDR3 is 15 residues long. Per the germline V gene, CDR1 is DFQATT and CDR2 is SNEGSKA (reference sequence). V was cut by 4 bases and J by 2 bases, with 17 bases left in between.

The chain employs TRBV2 and TRBJ2-6; D ambiguous. Germline V gene lookup returns CDR1 SNHLY and CDR2 FYNNEI. The CDR3 sequence is 17 residues long. V lost 6 bases and J 2 bases, leaving 17 bases between the germline ends. The DNA of the CDR3 is TGTGCCAGCAGCCCGGACGAAGTTGACACTGGGGCCAACGTCCTGACTTTC. Amino acids: CASSPDEVDTGANVLTF.

This clonotype has a count of ten or more. The rearrangement uses TRBV29-1 and TRBJ1-5; TRBD1 is a possible D gene (5 bases). The ends were cut back, 6 bases at V and 4 bases at J, with 10 bases in the middle. Germline V gives CDR1 SQVTM, CDR2 ANQGSEA. This CDR3 has 12 residues. The DNA of the CDR3 is TGCAGCGTGTCTTGGGGGAATCAGCCCCAGCATTTT. This gives the protein CSVSWGNQPQHF. The whole variable domain, remainder taken from reference TRBV29-1 and TRBJ1-5, is SAVISQKPSRDICQRGTSLTIQCQVDSQVTMMFWYRQQPGQSLTLIATANQGSEATYESGFVIDKFPISRPNLTFSTLTVSNMSPEDSSIYLCSVSWGNQPQHFGDGTRLSIL.

This clonotype was observed at least ten times. In DNA, the CDR3 is TGTGCCATCAGTGGATCCGGGCCCTCGAACACCGGGGAGCTGTTTTTT. Protein sequence: CAISGSGPSNTGELFF. The chain links TRBV10-3 to TRBJ2-2; no definite D call. This CDR3 contains 16 residues. Germline loops: CDR1 ENHRY, CDR2 SYGVKD. Trimming pared 4 bases from V and 0 bases from J, leaving 12 bases between.

As concerns this clonotype: This could be a read error, since a much larger clone is one nucleotide away. The chain recombines TRBV20-1 with TRBJ2-5, with D tentatively TRBD1 or TRBD2 (5 bases each). From germline, CDR1 is DFQATT and CDR2 SNEGSKA (reference sequence). This CDR3 comprises 12 residues. Trimming shortened V by 6 bases and J by 1 base, and 9 bases separated the two germline ends. CDR3 in DNA: TGCAGTGCCAACGGGGCCCAAGAGACCCAGTACTTC. Its translation: CSANGAQETQYF.

This clonotype was seen only a few times. The chain employs TRBV6-6 and TRBJ2-7; 16 nucleotides align to TRBD2. The CDR3 extends over 17 amino acids. Germline V gene lookup returns CDR1 MNHNY and CDR2 SVGAGI (reference sequence). V shed 0 bases and J 7 bases; nucleotides not matched to a gene: 6. CDR3 coding DNA: TGTGCCAGCAGTTACTCGGGGACTAGCGGGGGGGCCCGGGAGCAGTACTTC. Its protein product is CASSYSGTSGGAREQYF.

The V gene is TRBV20-1, the J gene TRBJ2-5, with D perhaps matching TRBD2 (6 bases). This CDR3 comprises 14 residues. Trimming shortened V by 0 bases and J by 3 bases, and 11 bases separated the two germline ends. Germline loops: CDR1 DFQATT, CDR2 SNEGSKA (reference sequence). Here the CDR3 DNA reads TGCAGTGCTAGAGAGGGAGCTAGCGAAGAGACCCAGTACTTC. It translates to CSAREGASEETQYF.

This chain connects TRBV19 to TRBJ1-6, with 11 bases matching TRBD1. Germline V gene sequence: CDR1 LNHDA, CDR2 SQIVND (reference sequence). CDR3 length: 15 residues. The trim removed 11 bases at V and 9 bases at J, leaving 12 bases unmatched. CDR3 region: CAWSPGTGGGSPLHF. CDR3 nucleotide sequence: TGTGCCTGGAGTCCCGGGACAGGGGGTGGTTCACCCCTCCACTTT.

The chain links TRBV19 to TRBJ1-6; no definite D call. The V gene lost 7 bases and the J gene lost 8 bases, with 12 bases spanning the gap. Germline CDR1 LNHDA, CDR2 SQIVND (reference sequence). CDR3 length: 13 amino acids. This chain's CDR3 is CASKLRVDSPLHF. In nucleotides, the CDR3 is TGTGCCAGTAAGCTGAGGGTCGATTCACCCCTCCACTTT.

The chain is built from TRBV24-1 and TRBJ2-5; 7 nucleotides agree with TRBD1. V was pared by 12 bases and J by 3 bases, with 6 bases of the junction left unmatched. Germline V lookup: CDR1 KGHDR, CDR2 SFDVKD. The CDR3 length is 12 residues. CDR3 region: CAPGQTEETQYF. The CDR3 coding sequence is TGTGCCCCGGGACAGACAGAAGAGACCCAGTACTTC.

Turning to this clonotype: Since a much larger clone is just one base distant, this may be a read error. CDR3 region: CSAGDSGLQHF. The DNA of the CDR3 is TGCAGTGCCGGGGACTCCGGGCTCCAGCATTTT. The genes are TRBV20-1 and TRBJ1-5; TRBD1 is a possible D gene (5 bases). This CDR3 contains 11 residues. The germline CDR1 and CDR2 sequences are DFQATT and SNEGSKA (reference sequence). V lost 6 bases, J lost 12 bases, and 15 bases lay in between.

This clonotype was observed a few times. The rearrangement uses TRBV7-9 and TRBJ1-1; D is unresolved. Trimming cost V 5 bases and J 4 bases, with 14 bases left between them. The germline gives CDR1 SEHNR, CDR2 FQNEAQ (reference sequence). This CDR3 is 14 amino acids long. Here the CDR3 DNA reads TGTGCCAGCAGCACCCTCGGTGTAACCACTGAAGCTTTCTTT. It translates to CASSTLGVTTEAFF.

This clonotype was found many times. This sequence joins TRBV12-3 or TRBV12-4 and TRBJ1-1; D unclear. V dropped 4 bases and J dropped 4 bases, with 16 bases sitting between them. This CDR3 region has 15 residues. This CDR3 is CASSWAVGVGTEAFF. The CDR3, as DNA: TGTGCCAGCAGTTGGGCCGTGGGTGTCGGCACTGAAGCTTTCTTT.

As concerns this clonotype: A much larger clonotype is one base distant, so this may be a read error. The rearrangement links TRBV10-3 to TRBJ2-5; D is ambiguous. There are 13 residues in the CDR3. Deletions cut 6 bases from V and 0 bases from J, with 8 bases between. Germline lookup yields CDR1 ENHRY and CDR2 SYGVKD. The CDR3 reads CAIRPEYQETQYF. The CDR3 DNA sequence: TGTGCCATCAGACCAGAGTACCAAGAGACCCAGTACTTC.